This T cell receptor beta chain was captured by sequencing in a study of beta chain features in type 1 diabetes (dated by TCRdb to 2016 to 2019). Regarding the complete study: No differences in mean age, gender distribution, total cell number or subset yield were found between patients and healthy donors. A total of roughly 100 million sorted cells were examined across all samples, and RNA yield correlated strongly with the number of cells per subset. In the study, TCRB repertoires of sorted circulating CD4+ T cell subsets from recently diagnosed type 1 diabetes patients were compared with those of matched healthy donors. Regulatory and stem cell-like memory subsets were obtained from only 8 patients and about 8 healthy donors, while naive and central memory subsets were obtained from all 30 or so donors.

The High Capacity cDNA Reverse Transcription Kit was used to reverse transcribe all of the isolated RNA, meaning that expressed TCRB transcripts were what got sequenced. Deep immunoSEQ sequencing was applied to naive, central memory and regulatory T cell samples, giving an average of approximately 4 million total reads per sample. Sorted cells were lysed in RLT buffer and RNA was extracted with DNase-treated RNeasy Micro or Mini kits, depending on cell number. To prevent cross-contamination, each cell subset was processed individually, whereas patient and healthy donor samples were processed jointly. The immunoSEQ multiplex PCR was used to amplify TCRB sequences from cDNA, generating 87-bp fragments that spanned the CDR3 region. Sequencing of the amplicons was done on the Illumina HiSeq platform. As for the original processing: Synthetic template baselines were used to correct PCR bias computationally, reads within Hamming distance 2 were collapsed together, and singletons that could not be merged were discarded. Reads were aligned against IMGT so that V, D and J genes, CDR3 length and insertions or deletions at six rearrangement sites could be assigned. Within each subset, clonotype counts were normalized to sorted cell number, and only after that were true diversity and Gini coefficients computed with the tcR R package. Repertoire sharing was quantified using the overlap coefficient calculated on TCRB nucleotide sequences. TCRdb obtained this table from immuneACCESS and retained in-frame rearrangements with V and J assigned. These tables miss some clones; where compared with another copy, unresolved V genes account for less than half of the shortfall, and the remainder is unexplained. V, J and clone size derive from that table, while D and trimming were established from the DNA sequence. This sample comprises 150,000 or so clones, approximately 9.9% of them detected only once. Together, the top ten hold around 2.5% of the sample.

Each donor gave one peripheral blood draw, averaging approximately 0.12 L, which was collected into heparinised tubes. A BD FACSAria II was used to sort naive, central memory, regulatory and stem cell-like memory CD4+ T cells with a panel that included CD45RO, CCR7, CD25, CD127, CD95 and CD27. Purity was above 95% for every sorted population. PBMCs were isolated right away by Lymphoprep density gradient centrifugation and were stained directly, without culture. To minimize batch effects, samples were stained and sorted in pairs, one healthy donor with one patient per experiment. Per the germline V gene, SGHRS is the CDR1 and YFSETQ is the CDR2. Taken from cysteine to phenylalanine, the CDR3 has 15 residues. Only the CDR3 DNA is retained, 45 bases long and in frame from the first base. V is reduced by 4 bases and J by 6 bases, leaving a spacing of 16 bases between them. Turning to this clone: The specificity of this receptor is unknown. Within one base of it there is no much larger clone, and no base qualities were kept.

Findings and caveats that apply to the study as a whole: Sequencing cDNA rather than genomic DNA could over-represent highly expressing activated cells, although activation and CD3 levels did not differ between groups. Patients with type 1 diabetes made fewer insertions and deleted more nucleotides at VDJ recombination sites, implying thymic rearrangement abnormalities. A moderate but significant shortening of TCRB CDR3 length was observed in type 1 diabetes patients in all four CD4+ subsets. Naive, central memory and regulatory TCRB repertoires appeared more similar among patients than among healthy donors. Because the HLA sub-analyses included only small numbers of individuals, any influence of HLA type on TCRB rearrangement was left unresolved. Shorter templates might have been favored by PCR, but patient and control samples were amplified and corrected together, so both groups would have been affected equally by any skew.

The clonotype originates from a woman younger than 35 in good health. Recombination joined TRBV5-1 with TRBJ2-2; 7 matching bases give a weak D call of TRBD1. Specimen: central memory CD4+ T cells from blood. The CDR3 is CASSASGQRAGELFF. The sequenced DNA is TGCGCCAGCAGCGCCTCGGGACAGCGGGCCGGGGAGCTGTTTTTT.